This T cell receptor beta chain was recorded in a study of blood T cell repertoires in COVID-19. The wider study: COVID-19 samples collected from the United States, Italy and Spain covered acute and convalescent phases. From T cells, B-cell-depleted T cells, or PBMCs came the material, which was cDNA or gDNA.

Here immunoSEQ multiplex PCR was the method, and the copy in TCRdb shows in-frame clones only, minus some. The data hold over 250,000 clones, with around 87% observed a single time. This clone was counted a few times. Other DNA sequences in the sample encode the same CDR3. What the recovered Cohort 3 donors had was two negative PCRs, clearance, or symptom resolution. The germline V gene has CDR1 ENHRY and CDR2 SYGVKD. Trimming cost V 5 bases and J 1 base, with 6 bases left between them. This CDR3 is 13 amino acids long. Specimen: PBMCs or T cells enriched from blood (not recorded which). This chain connects TRBV10-3 to TRBJ1-5; TRBD1 might be the D (5 bases). The sequence was obtained from a woman aged 30 to 39 who had recovered from COVID-19. This CDR3 reads CAISQGSNQPQHF. The DNA of the CDR3 is TGTGCCATCAGTCAGGGAAGCAATCAGCCCCAGCATTTT.